Following are 21 T cell receptor beta chains from one sample sequenced in a study of siplizumab effects on memory and regulatory T cells. The data were produced by immunoSEQ multiplex PCR, yet TCRdb's version contains in-frame clones alone and is incomplete. Counted here are about 100,000 clones, 91% occurring once; the ten biggest clones make up over 0.12%. The specimen sequenced was CD4+ T cells sorted from blood. These receptors were taken from a human donor in good health.

Comments on this clone: Other nucleotide sequences in the sample specify the same CDR3. The rearrangement joins TRBV4-1 to TRBJ2-7; weak D call: TRBD2 (5 bases). V was pared by 0 bases and J by 3 bases, with 12 bases between. Germline assignment: CDR1 MGHRA and CDR2 YSYEKL. This CDR3 is built from 15 residues. The CDR3 protein is CASSQEGRLYYEQYF. The CDR3 DNA follows: TGCGCCAGCAGCCAAGAGGGCAGACTATACTACGAGCAGTACTTC.

The chain joins TRBV7-2 to TRBJ2-1; 10 bases fit TRBD2. There are 14 residues in the CDR3. Germline loops: CDR1 SGHTA, CDR2 FQGNSA. The V and J ends lost 5 bases and 14 bases, in that order; junction bases with no gene match: 12. The CDR3 reads CASSTLAGSNREFF. CDR3 in DNA: TGTGCCAGCAGCACACTAGCGGGGTCTAATCGGGAGTTCTTC. Looking up the rest from reference TRBV7-2 and TRBJ2-1 gives the full variable domain: GAGVSQSPSNKVTEKGKDVELRCDPISGHTALYWYRQSLGQGLEFLIYFQGNSAPDKSGLPSDRFSAERTGGSVSTLTIQRTQQEDSAVYLCASSTLAGSNREFFGPGTRLTVL.

The chain couples TRBV28 to TRBJ2-5; the match to TRBD2 covers 7 bases. Judging by the DNA end, TRBJ2-7 fits better; the J call may be wrong. There are 15 residues in the CDR3. Germline V gene lookup returns CDR1 MDHEN and CDR2 SYDVKM. The CDR3 DNA is TGTGCCACCAAGAACACCGGGACTACCAACTACGAGCAGTACTTC. It codes for CATKNTGTTNYEQYF.

V gene TRBV10-3 combines with J gene TRBJ2-5; no definite D call. Between the trimmed V and J ends, which lost 0 bases and 7 bases, there was a span of 6 bases. Germline CDR1 ENHRY, CDR2 SYGVKD. CDR3 size: 12 residues. CDR3 loop: CAISESLGTQYF. CDR3 nucleotides: TGTGCCATCAGTGAGTCGCTGGGGACCCAGTACTTC.

The rearrangement uses TRBV13 and TRBJ1-1, with no clear D. Deletions cut 4 bases from V and 5 bases from J, with 11 bases between. This CDR3 comprises 13 residues. Germline V CDR1 and CDR2: PRHDT, FYEKMQ (reference sequence). CDR3 region: CASSWPGGTEAFF. CDR3 in DNA: TGTGCCAGCAGCTGGCCAGGAGGAACTGAAGCTTTCTTT.

The CDR3 coding sequence is TGCGCCAGCATTAAGGACAACGAGCAGTACTTC. Residues: CASIKDNEQYF. This chain connects TRBV10-1 to TRBJ2-7; tentative D call: TRBD1 (5 bases). Germline V lookup: CDR1 WNHNN, CDR2 SYGVQD (reference sequence). The CDR3 spans 11 residues. Trimming stripped 7 bases from V and 5 bases from J, with 9 bases between.

The chain joins TRBV7-2 to TRBJ2-2; D remains unclear. The germline CDR1 and CDR2 sequences are SGHTA and FQGNSA. CDR3 length: 12 amino acids. Trimming took off 5 bases at V and 14 bases at J, with 15 bases between the two ends. The CDR3, as DNA: TGTGCCAGCAGCCAAGCAGGAACAATACTGTTTTTT. Encoded protein: CASSQAGTILFF.

A few counts support this clone. V usage is TRBV5-6 and J usage is TRBJ2-3; tentative D call: TRBD1 (6 bases). The CDR3 loop spans 13 amino acids. Per germline, CDR1 SGHDT and CDR2 YYEEEE. V was cut by 7 bases and J by 4 bases, with 13 bases left in between. For the CDR3, the DNA is TGTGCCAGCTCCTGGGGGCCCCCAGATACGCAGTATTTT. The encoded protein is CASSWGPPDTQYF. Looking up the rest from reference TRBV5-6 and TRBJ2-3 gives the full variable domain: DAGVTQSPTHLIKTRGQQVTLRCSPKSGHDTVSWYQQALGQGPQFIFQYYEEEERQRGNFPDRFSGHQFPNYSSELNVNALLLGDSALYLCASSWGPPDTQYFGPGTRLTVL.

The chain has TRBV6-5 and TRBJ1-3; D not resolved. Between the trimmed V and J ends, which lost 1 base and 3 bases, there was a span of 1 base. The CDR3 length is 12 residues. CDR1 MNHEY and CDR2 SVGAGI come from the germline V gene. CDR3 in DNA: TGTGCCAGCAGTTACTATGGAAACACCATATATTTT. Residues: CASSYYGNTIYF.

In this sample, this clone turned up once. This chain uses TRBV5-1 with TRBJ2-7, with TRBD1 as a possible D gene (6 bases). The CDR3 has 14 amino acids. The germline CDR1 and CDR2 sequences are SGHRS and YFSETQ. Trimming cost V 4 bases and J 2 bases, with 13 bases left between them. CDR3 sequence (DNA): TGCGCCAGCAGCCCGGCAGGGGCCACCTACGAGCAGTACTTC. This codes for CASSPAGATYEQYF.

The chain uses TRBV7-9 and TRBJ1-1; D may be TRBD1 (5 bases). Per the germline V gene, CDR1 is SEHNR and CDR2 is FQNEAQ (reference sequence). V lost 1 base to trimming and J lost 4 bases, with 10 bases between them. The length of the CDR3 is 14 residues. Written as DNA, the CDR3 is TGTGCCAGCAGCTTAGGGGGGAGAGCCACTGAAGCTTTCTTT. Amino acids: CASSLGGRATEAFF.

This chain links TRBV28 with TRBJ2-7; 10 nucleotides agree with TRBD2. The CDR3 is 14 residues long. CDR1 is MDHEN, CDR2 SYDVKM, per germline. V lost 7 bases to trimming and J lost 5 bases; unmatched junction nucleotides: 8. CDR3 in amino acids: CASIPAGGPNEQYF. CDR3 sequence (DNA): TGTGCCAGCATCCCAGCGGGGGGGCCCAACGAGCAGTACTTC. Full variable domain (remainder filled in from reference TRBV28 and TRBJ2-7): DVKVTQSSRYLVKRTGEKVFLECVQDMDHENMFWYRQDPGLGLRLIYFSYDVKMKEKGDIPEGYSVSREKKERFSLILESASTNQTSMYLCASIPAGGPNEQYFGPGTRLTVT.

The chain links TRBV28 to TRBJ1-1; the D gene is possibly TRBD1 (6 bases). Germline V gene sequence: CDR1 MDHEN, CDR2 SYDVKM. The CDR3 runs 13 residues. V shed 7 bases and J shed 0 bases, with 9 bases lying between them. CDR3 loop: CASKRGLNTEAFF. CDR3 DNA: TGTGCCAGCAAACGGGGGCTGAACACTGAAGCTTTCTTT.

This chain connects TRBV6-6 to TRBJ1-1; no reliable D call. CDR1 is MNHNY, CDR2 SVGAGI, per germline (reference sequence). V was pared by 7 bases and J by 7 bases, with 13 bases between. The CDR3 has 12 amino acids. The CDR3 sequence is CASMGRRLEAFF. The CDR3 DNA follows: TGTGCCAGCATGGGCCGCCGACTTGAAGCTTTCTTT.

The chain joins TRBV5-1 to TRBJ2-3; unclear D gene. V was cut by 4 bases and J by 3 bases, with 3 bases left in between. The CDR3 length is 11 residues. The germline V gene encodes CDR1 SGHRS and CDR2 YFSETQ. CDR3 amino acids: CASSATDTQYF. DNA of the CDR3: TGCGCCAGCAGCGCTACAGATACGCAGTATTTT.

This rearrangement joins TRBV2 to TRBJ1-5; tentatively, D is TRBD1 (6 bases). The ends were cut back, 3 bases at V and 0 bases at J, with 12 bases in the middle. Looked up from germline, CDR1 is SNHLY and CDR2 is FYNNEI. CDR3 length: 16 residues. The CDR3 DNA sequence: TGTGCCAGCAGTGACGAGGGGGGATATAGCAATCAGCCCCAGCATTTT. Amino acid sequence: CASSDEGGYSNQPQHF. The full variable domain, rest sourced from reference TRBV2 and TRBJ1-5, is EPEVTQTPSHQVTQMGQEVILRCVPISNHLYFYWYRQILGQKVEFLVSFYNNEISEKSEIFDDQFSVERPDGSNFTLKIRSTKLEDSAMYFCASSDEGGYSNQPQHFGDGTRLSIL.

The V and J genes are TRBV5-4 and TRBJ2-7; D possibly corresponds to TRBD1 (6 bases). Trimming cost V 4 bases and J 1 base, with 9 bases left between them. The length of the CDR3 is 13 residues. Germline V gives CDR1 SGHNT, CDR2 YYREEE (reference sequence). The CDR3 here is CASSPQGSYEQYF. The CDR3, as DNA: TGTGCCAGCAGCCCACAGGGTTCCTACGAGCAGTACTTC.

This chain uses TRBV7-9 with TRBJ1-1; TRBD1 might be the D (5 bases). Trimming shortened V by 5 bases and J by 4 bases, and 14 bases separated the two germline ends. Germline V CDR1 and CDR2: SEHNR, FQNEAQ (reference sequence). CDR3 length: 14 residues. The CDR3 spells CASSPQMGPTEAFF. As DNA, the CDR3 is TGTGCCAGCAGCCCCCAAATGGGGCCCACTGAAGCTTTCTTT.

The chain combines TRBV18 with TRBJ2-3; 8 bases are a match to TRBD1. Germline-derived CDR1 and CDR2 are KGHSH and LQKENI. CDR3 length: 14 residues. The junction had 5 bases not matched to a gene; V was cut back by 6 bases and J by 3 bases. CDR3 bases: TGTGCCAGCTCGTTAGGACAGGGAACAGATACGCAGTATTTT. Its protein is CASSLGQGTDTQYF.

This clone was seen a single time. This chain connects TRBV18 to TRBJ1-2, with D hard to call. This CDR3 region has 13 residues. Germline CDR1 KGHSH, CDR2 LQKENI. V was cut by 3 bases and J by 6 bases, with 11 bases left in between. The CDR3 sequence: CASSPALKNGYTF. The CDR3 DNA follows: TGTGCCAGCTCACCGGCCCTGAAGAATGGCTACACCTTC.

The V and J genes are TRBV28 and TRBJ1-6, with 9 nucleotides matching TRBD1. CDR1 and CDR2 from the germline V gene are MDHEN and SYDVKM. CDR3 size: 14 residues. The trim removed 4 bases at V and 7 bases at J, leaving 2 bases unmatched. For the CDR3, the DNA is TGTGCCAGCAGTTGGACAGGGGCAAATTCACCCCTCCACTTT. Protein: CASSWTGANSPLHF. Together with reference TRBV28 and TRBJ1-6, the CDR3 gives the full variable domain: DVKVTQSSRYLVKRTGEKVFLECVQDMDHENMFWYRQDPGLGLRLIYFSYDVKMKEKGDIPEGYSVSREKKERFSLILESASTNQTSMYLCASSWTGANSPLHFGNGTRLTVT.